A single T cell receptor (beta chain) is shown here with its context. The target of this receptor is not known. Base qualities are missing; no much larger clone stands one base away. TCRbeta CDR3 regions were amplified from genomic DNA using the immunoSEQ Assay, a bias-controlled multiplex PCR. On the authors' methods: Nucleated cell counts per sample were estimated from amplification of reference gene primers within the assay. To quantify the absolute abundance of each unique TCRbeta CDR3 rearrangement, sequence reads were collapsed and filtered. For each sample, productive Simpson clonality was calculated as the square root of Simpson's diversity index over productive rearrangements. This immuneACCESS table, as held by TCRdb, lists in-frame sequences with V and J called but not all clones. Of the missing ones, under half trace to an unresolved V gene in checked studies; the others have no known cause. V, J and clone size are those of that table, while D and trimming were read from the DNA. The sample has 250,000 to 350,000 clones on record, around 88% of them singletons. About 5.5% of the sample is in the top ten clones.

In the prospective study, participants were about 18 to 90 years old, resided in about two dozen geographic areas of the United States, and were enrolled through a virtual design. In the prospective study, cohorts were assigned on the basis of participant-reported clinical history obtained from a screening survey and a study questionnaire. ImmuneRACE Cohort 3 recovered participants were defined by two consecutive negative NP/OP PCR tests, healthcare professional clearance, or symptom resolution. In the prospective study, whole blood, serum and a nasopharyngeal or oropharyngeal swab were collected from each participant by mobile phlebotomists. Participants in the prospective study had the option to provide additional blood draws and questionnaires over a roughly 2-month period. Before DNA extraction, prospective study blood samples were shipped either frozen or at room temperature. The entry originates in a study of blood T cell repertoires in COVID-19 (dated by TCRdb to about 2020). Looking at the study overall: Samples covering the acute and convalescent phases of COVID-19 were provided by collaborators in the United States, Italy and Spain. The material from the prospective study consisted of cDNA or gDNA derived from T cells, B-cell-depleted T cells, or PBMCs. The dataset comprised deeply sampled blood TCRbeta repertoires from subjects exposed to, actively infected with, or recovered from COVID-19. The repertoires were released in a freely available public database intended as a resource for research on the immune response to SARS-CoV-2. Samples came from the ongoing ImmuneRACE study (first 160 participants) plus 1,254 subjects from 6 global collaborators. Nearly every sample came with metadata listing a de-identified subject ID, COVID-19 status, age in years and sex. HLA class I and class II types, where available, came from metadata supplied by the sample provider rather than from assay-based typing.

The investigation overall reported the following: How much clinical and demographic metadata was included differed by source and by participant, and the metadata was provided uncurated.

Sequences were obtained from PBMCs or T cells enriched from blood (not recorded which). The origin of this receptor is a woman aged 35 to 49 who had recovered from COVID-19.

In nucleotides, the sequence is TGTGCCACCAGCAGAGGGGGGACAGGATGGGACTATGGCTACACCTTC. It encodes CATSRGGTGWDYGYTF. The sequence is built from TRBV15 and TRBJ1-2; the junction holds 8 bases that match TRBD1. CDR1 and CDR2, per the germline V gene (reference sequence), are LNHNV and YYDKDF. There are 16 amino acids in the CDR3, from cysteine to phenylalanine inclusive. The entry retains the CDR3 DNA only, 48 bases that are in frame from base 1. Trimming accounts for 1 base at V and 3 bases at J, while the number of junction bases matched to no gene is 7. The reference TRBV15 and TRBJ1-2 proteins fill in what lies around the CDR3, so the full variable domain reads DAMVIQNPRYQVTQFGKPVTLSCSQTLNHNVMYWYQQKSSQAPKLLFHYYDKDFNNEADTPDNFQSRRPNTSFCFLDIRSPGLGDTAMYLCATSRGGTGWDYGYTFGSGTRLTVV.